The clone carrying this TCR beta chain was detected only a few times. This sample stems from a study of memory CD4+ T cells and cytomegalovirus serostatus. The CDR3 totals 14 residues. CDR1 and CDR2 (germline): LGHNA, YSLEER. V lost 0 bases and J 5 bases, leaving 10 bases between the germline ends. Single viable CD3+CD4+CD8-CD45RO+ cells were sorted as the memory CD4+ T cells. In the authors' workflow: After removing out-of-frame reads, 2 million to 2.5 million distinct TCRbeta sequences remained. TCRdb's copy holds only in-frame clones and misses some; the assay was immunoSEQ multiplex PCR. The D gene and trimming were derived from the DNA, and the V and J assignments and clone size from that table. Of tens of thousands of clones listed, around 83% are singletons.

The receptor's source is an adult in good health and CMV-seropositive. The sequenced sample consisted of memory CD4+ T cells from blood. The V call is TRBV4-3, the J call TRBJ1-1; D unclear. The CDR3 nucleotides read TGCGCCAGCAGCCAAGATCTGGTGGGGACTGAAGCTTTCTTT. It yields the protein CASSQDLVGTEAFF.